One and the same sample provided the 21 T cell receptor beta chains below, sequenced in a study of CD8 T cells in ankylosing spondylitis. TCRdb passed the 5' RACE reads through MiXCR, listing each CDR3 protein once. The table has 150,000 to 200,000 distinct CDR3 sequences, roughly a third seen once. The material sequenced was synovial fluid, either unsorted or a sorted T cell fraction (not recorded which). The receptors were gathered from a male donor with ankylosing spondylitis.

This rearrangement joins TRBV10-3 to TRBJ1-5; a weak D match, TRBD1 (5 bases). Germline loops: CDR1 ENHRY, CDR2 SYGVKD. The CDR3 consists of 13 residues. Trimming took 3 bases from V and 4 from J, leaving 7 bases between them. This CDR3 is CAISDRDNQPQHF. As DNA, the CDR3 is TGTGCCATCAGTGACAGGGATAATCAGCCCCAGCATTTT.

There are a few counts of this clonotype. The chain combines TRBV21-1 with TRBJ2-7. TRBV21-1 constitutes a pseudogene. The CDR3 length is 15 residues. This chain's CDR3 is CASSKPQGSSYEQYF. In DNA form, the CDR3 reads TGTGCCAGCAGCAAACCCCAGGGGAGCTCCTACGAGCAGTACTTC.

The J gene is TRBJ2-2, the V gene TRBV20-1; TRBD2 agrees at 11 bases. V dropped 5 bases and J dropped 6; count of bases not matched to a gene: 2. The germline CDR1 and CDR2 sequences are DFQATT and SNEGSKA (reference sequence). CDR3 length: 13 amino acids. The DNA for the CDR3 is TGCAGTGCTGTTAGCGGGAGGGCCGGGGAGCTGTTTTTT. Amino acid sequence: CSAVSGRAGELFF.

The V call is TRBV27, the J call TRBJ2-7; unclear D gene. The germline CDR1 and CDR2 sequences are MNHEY and SMNVEV (reference sequence). The V end was cut by 3 bases, the J end by 3 bases, with 9 bases between. This CDR3 has 13 amino acids. Here the CDR3 DNA reads TGTGCCAGCAGTTTGTCCGGTTACTACGAGCAGTACTTC. The encoded protein is CASSLSGYYEQYF.

The V gene is TRBV20-1, the J gene TRBJ1-1; unclear D gene. The CDR3 sequence is 14 residues long. Germline CDR1 reads DFQATT; CDR2 reads SNEGSKA (reference sequence). The V gene lost 3 bases and the J gene lost 1 base, with 12 bases spanning the gap. This CDR3 is CSASRQPGNTEAFF. The CDR3 DNA is TGCAGTGCTAGTCGTCAACCGGGGAACACTGAAGCTTTCTTT.

This clonotype has a handful of counts. The chain combines TRBV24-1 with TRBJ2-2; 7 nucleotides match TRBD2. The J segment lost 4 bases and the V segment lost 3 bases, leaving 4 bases of the junction unmatched. Germline V gene data show CDR1 as KGHDR and CDR2 as SFDVKD. This CDR3 spans 15 amino acids. The CDR3 is CATSDLAGATGELFF. CDR3 sequence (DNA): TGTGCCACCAGTGATCTCGCGGGAGCCACCGGGGAGCTGTTTTTT.

A few counts support this clonotype. V gene TRBV2 combines with J gene TRBJ1-2; a possible D gene is TRBD1 (6 bases). The CDR3 length is 12 residues. V was shortened by 8 bases and J by 8 bases, with 15 bases between the two germline ends. The germline V gene has CDR1 SNHLY and CDR2 FYNNEI. CDR3 in amino acids: CASVQGLGGYTF. DNA for the CDR3: TGTGCCAGCGTACAGGGACTTGGGGGCTACACCTTC.

This chain uses TRBV20-1 with TRBJ2-1, with 8 bases aligning to TRBD2. The CDR3 loop spans 16 amino acids. Germline-derived CDR1 and CDR2 are DFQATT and SNEGSKA (reference sequence). Trimming at V came to 0 bases and at J to 4 bases, leaving 8 bases not matched to a gene. The CDR3 spells CSARDGRTSRYNEQFF. For the CDR3, the DNA is TGCAGTGCTAGAGATGGTCGGACTAGCCGTTACAATGAGCAGTTCTTC.

This rearrangement joins TRBV7-9 to TRBJ2-6; 8 bases are shared with TRBD2. The CDR3 sequence is 16 residues long. Trimming took 5 bases from V and 0 from J; bases not matched to a gene: 3. CDR1 is SEHNR, CDR2 FQNEAQ, per germline (reference sequence). Here the CDR3 reads CASSVRGGSGANVLTF. CDR3 coding DNA: TGTGCCAGCAGCGTCCGGGGGGGCTCTGGGGCCAACGTCCTGACTTTC.

This chain joins TRBV7-2 and TRBJ2-7; D gene ambiguous. V lost 6 bases and J 0 bases, leaving 12 bases between the germline ends. CDR3 length: 14 residues. Per the germline V gene, CDR1 is SGHTA and CDR2 is FQGNSA. The CDR3 coding sequence is TGTGCCAGCAGTCAAACAGCATACTCCTACGAGCAGTACTTC. Protein product: CASSQTAYSYEQYF.

This clonotype has more than one count but fewer than ten. The V gene is TRBV6-5, the J gene TRBJ1-5, with D possibly being TRBD1 (5 bases). Deletions cut 2 bases from V and 7 bases from J, with 12 bases between. The CDR3 runs 14 residues. The germline V gene encodes CDR1 MNHEY and CDR2 SVGAGI. CDR3 DNA: TGTGCCAGCAGTTACGGGGGATCTAACCAGCCCCAGCATTTT. It specifies CASSYGGSNQPQHF.

This clonotype was picked up a small number of times. The chain has TRBV5-6 and TRBJ2-1, with D possibly matching TRBD2 (6 bases). Germline V gene lookup returns CDR1 SGHDT and CDR2 YYEEEE. The length of the CDR3 is 15 residues. V lost 1 base and J 6 bases, leaving 14 bases between the germline ends. For the CDR3, the DNA is TGTGCCAGCAGCTTGAGGGGACTTCAACGCAATGAGCAGTTCTTC. Its protein product is CASSLRGLQRNEQFF.

This clonotype appeared a few times. The chain couples TRBV3-1 to TRBJ2-1; D is ambiguous. The CDR3 has 14 residues. Trimming took off 0 bases at V and 9 bases at J, with 12 bases between the two ends. The germline CDR1 and CDR2 sequences are LGHDT and YNNKEL (reference sequence). For the CDR3, the DNA is TGTGCCAGCAGCCAAGAACGGCGATATAGTGAGCAGTTCTTC. Translating gives CASSQERRYSEQFF.

The rearrangement links TRBV9 to TRBJ2-3; 10 nucleotides match TRBD2. The CDR3 has 16 residues. The V segment lost 3 bases and the J segment 1 base; nucleotides outside the gene matches: 5. CDR1 is SGDLS and CDR2 is YYNGEE in the germline V gene. DNA of the CDR3: TGTGCCAGCAGCGCCCTCCTAGCGGGGGGCACAGATACGCAGTATTTT. Protein: CASSALLAGGTDTQYF. Complete variable domain (other parts from reference TRBV9 and TRBJ2-3): DSGVTQTPKHLITATGQRVTLRCSPRSGDLSVYWYQQSLDQGLQFLIQYYNGEERAKGNILERFSAQQFPDLHSELNLSSLELGDSALYFCASSALLAGGTDTQYFGPGTRLTVL.

The gene calls are TRBV25-1 and TRBJ2-1, with TRBD2 identical over 10 bases. Germline lookup yields CDR1 MGHDK and CDR2 SYGVNS. With 1 base clipped from V and 3 bases from J, the junction kept 6 bases outside the gene matches. The CDR3 contains 17 residues. The CDR3 spells CASSEWPGLAIYNEQFF. In nucleotides, the CDR3 is TGTGCCAGCAGTGAATGGCCGGGACTAGCGATCTACAATGAGCAGTTCTTC.

CDR3 amino acids: CASSRDRVSGANVLTF. DNA for the CDR3: TGTGCCAGCAGTCGGGACAGAGTCTCTGGGGCCAACGTCCTGACTTTC. The genes are TRBV7-2 and TRBJ2-6, with 7 bases lining up with TRBD1. Germline values: CDR1 SGHTA, CDR2 FQGNSA. CDR3 size: 16 residues. V lost 6 bases, J lost 0 bases, and 5 bases stayed unmatched.

As to this clonotype: This may be a read error, as it is one base from a much larger clone. This chain connects TRBV7-8 to TRBJ1-1; D gene unclear. V lost 1 base and J lost 9, with 12 bases in between. CDR1 is SGHVS, CDR2 FQNEAQ, per germline. The CDR3 consists of 13 residues. The CDR3, as DNA: TGTGCCAGCAGCTTAGGTTCGGCAGACAAAGCTTTCTTT. This codes for CASSLGSADKAFF.

V is TRBV10-3 and J is TRBJ2-5, with 9 bases aligning to TRBD2. The CDR3 sequence is 17 residues long. V lost 5 bases and J lost 5; bases outside the gene matches: 15. The V gene's germline CDR1 is ENHRY and CDR2 SYGVKD. This chain's CDR3 is CAISPGPAGGRGETQYF. The CDR3 DNA reads TGTGCCATCAGTCCTGGGCCAGCGGGAGGCCGCGGGGAGACCCAGTACTTC.

This clonotype appeared a few times. The chain combines TRBV12-5 with TRBJ2-1; D is uncertain. The CDR3 totals 13 residues. Germline CDR1 LGHNT, CDR2 FRNRAP. V lost 4 bases and J lost 8, with 12 bases in between. The CDR3 nucleotides are TGTGCTAGTGGTTCCAAGACCTTCGATGAGCAGTTCTTC. Translated, it gives CASGSKTFDEQFF.

The rearrangement uses TRBV7-2 and TRBJ2-1; TRBD2 agrees at 8 bases. The CDR3 sequence is 15 residues long. Per germline, CDR1 SGHTA and CDR2 FQGNSA. V was clipped by 4 bases and J by 7 bases; unmatched bases: 9. The CDR3 bases are TGTGCCAGCAGCTCCGCCGGGACTAGGGCGAATGAGCAGTTCTTC. Protein sequence: CASSSAGTRANEQFF.

The rearrangement uses TRBV6-5 and TRBJ2-1; perhaps TRBD2 as D (6 bases). V lost 1 base and J lost 2, with 9 bases in between. Per germline, CDR1 MNHEY and CDR2 SVGAGI. The CDR3 sequence is 15 residues long. DNA for the CDR3: TGTGCCAGCAGTTACTTCGGGGGAACCTACAATGAGCAGTTCTTC. It specifies CASSYFGGTYNEQFF.